The clone carrying this T cell receptor (beta chain) was observed a few times. Its antigen remains unidentified. This specimen comes from a study of beta chain features in type 1 diabetes. Study-level findings and limits: Amplification by PCR could prefer shorter templates, with the same effect in patients and controls. There was a moderate but significant shortening of TCRB CDR3s in all four CD4+ subsets of Type 1 diabetes patients.

CDR1 is SQVTM, CDR2 ANQGSEA, per germline. The ends lost 4 bases at V and 2 bases at J; junction bases unmatched: 4. The CDR3 spans 14 residues. Cell sorting via CD45RO/CCR7/CD25/CD127/CD95/CD27 was performed to obtain CD4+ naive, central memory, regulatory and stem cell-like memory cells. Post-sort purity exceeded 95% for all sorted populations. TCRB transcripts that were expressed got sequenced, as all of the isolated RNA had been reverse transcribed. An average of about 3.57 million reads was obtained for naive, central memory and regulatory T cell samples. Assay: immunoSEQ multiplex PCR; the TCRdb copy retains only in-frame clones and omits some. The sample has around 120,000 clones; approximately 15% are singletons.

The chain has TRBV29-1 and TRBJ2-5; 10 bases map to TRBD1. This TCR came from a man younger than 35 with type 1 diabetes. Material: central memory CD4+ T cells from blood. CDR3 coding DNA: TGCAGCGTTGGACAGGGGGCCCATCAAGAGACCCAGTACTTC. Its protein product is CSVGQGAHQETQYF.